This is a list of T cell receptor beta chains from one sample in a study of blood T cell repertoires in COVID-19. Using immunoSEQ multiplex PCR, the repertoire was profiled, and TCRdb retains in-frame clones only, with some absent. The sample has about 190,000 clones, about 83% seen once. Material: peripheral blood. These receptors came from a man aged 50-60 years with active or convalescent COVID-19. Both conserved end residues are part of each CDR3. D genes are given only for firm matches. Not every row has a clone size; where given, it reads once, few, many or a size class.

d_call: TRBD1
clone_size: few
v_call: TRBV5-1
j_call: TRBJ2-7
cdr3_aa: CASSWSDRDSYEQYF
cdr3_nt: TGCGCCAGCAGCTGGTCGGACAGGGACTCCTACGAGCAGTACTTC

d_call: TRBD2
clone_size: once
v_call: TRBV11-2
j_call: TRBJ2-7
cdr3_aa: CASSLGGLAGAEQYF
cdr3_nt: TGTGCCAGCAGCTTAGGGGGACTAGCGGGAGCCGAGCAGTACTTC

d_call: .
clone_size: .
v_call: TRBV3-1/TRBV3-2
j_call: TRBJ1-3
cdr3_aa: CASSGWGNTIYF
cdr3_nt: TGTGCCAGCAGCGGCTGGGGAAACACCATATATTTT

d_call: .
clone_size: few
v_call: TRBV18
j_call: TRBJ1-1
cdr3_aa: CASSRIQENTEAFF
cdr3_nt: TGTGCCAGCTCACGAATACAGGAGAACACTGAAGCTTTCTTT

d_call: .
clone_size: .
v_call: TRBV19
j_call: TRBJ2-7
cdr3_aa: CASSLRGLADEQYF
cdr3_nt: TGTGCCAGTAGCCTAAGGGGATTAGCCGACGAGCAGTACTTC

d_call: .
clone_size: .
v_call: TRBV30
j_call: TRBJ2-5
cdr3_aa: CAWEGVIQETQYF
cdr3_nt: TGTGCCTGGGAAGGGGTTATCCAAGAGACCCAGTACTTC

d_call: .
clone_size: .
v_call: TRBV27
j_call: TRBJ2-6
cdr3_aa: CASSDTGKSGGANVLTF
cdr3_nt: TGTGCCAGCAGCGATACAGGGAAAAGTGGTGGGGCCAACGTCCTGACTTTC

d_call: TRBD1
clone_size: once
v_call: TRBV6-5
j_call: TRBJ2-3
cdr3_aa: CASSPRDRADTQYF
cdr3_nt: TGTGCCAGCAGTCCCCGGGACAGGGCAGATACGCAGTATTTT

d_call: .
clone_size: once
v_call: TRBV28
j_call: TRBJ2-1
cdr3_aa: CASTVAASYNEQFF
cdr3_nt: TGTGCCAGCACCGTAGCGGCCTCCTACAATGAGCAGTTCTTC

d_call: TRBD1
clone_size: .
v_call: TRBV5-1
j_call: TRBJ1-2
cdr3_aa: CASSTEQGTIDGYTF
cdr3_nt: TGCGCCAGCAGCACTGAACAGGGGACGATTGATGGCTACACCTTC

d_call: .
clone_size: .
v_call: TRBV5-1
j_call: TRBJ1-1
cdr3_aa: CASSLRQGGNTEAFF
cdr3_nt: TGCGCCAGCAGCTTGAGGCAGGGAGGTAACACTGAAGCTTTCTTT

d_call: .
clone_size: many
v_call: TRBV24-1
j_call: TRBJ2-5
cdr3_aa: CATSEEGRPQETQYF
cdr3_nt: TGTGCCACCAGTGAGGAGGGACGGCCACAAGAGACCCAGTACTTC

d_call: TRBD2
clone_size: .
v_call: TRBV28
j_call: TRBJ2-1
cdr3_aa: CASSFILAGANEQFF
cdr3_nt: TGTGCCAGCAGTTTTATCCTAGCGGGAGCCAATGAGCAGTTCTTC

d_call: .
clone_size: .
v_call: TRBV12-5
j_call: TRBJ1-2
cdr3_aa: CASGPSLTAHNYGYTF
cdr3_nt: TGTGCTAGTGGACCCTCTCTGACAGCTCACAACTATGGCTACACCTTC

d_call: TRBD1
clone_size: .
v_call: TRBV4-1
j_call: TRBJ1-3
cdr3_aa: CASSQDTGAPISGNTIYF
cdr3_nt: TGCGCCAGCAGCCAAGATACAGGGGCCCCTATCTCTGGAAACACCATATATTTT

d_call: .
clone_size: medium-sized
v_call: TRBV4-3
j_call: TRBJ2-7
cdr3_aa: CASSQFARGGDEQYF
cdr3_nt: TGCGCCAGCAGCCAATTCGCCAGGGGTGGGGACGAGCAGTACTTC

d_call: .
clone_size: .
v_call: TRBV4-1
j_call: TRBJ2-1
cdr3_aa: CASSPLRISGSGDEQFF
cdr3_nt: TGCGCCAGCAGCCCCCTAAGAATCAGCGGGTCTGGGGATGAGCAGTTCTTC

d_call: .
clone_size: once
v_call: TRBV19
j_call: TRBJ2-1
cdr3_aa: CASSIDLVSSEQFF
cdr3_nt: TGTGCCAGTAGTATAGATCTCGTCTCTAGTGAGCAGTTCTTC

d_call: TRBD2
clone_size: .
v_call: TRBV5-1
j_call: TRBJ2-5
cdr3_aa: CASYPAGLQETQYF
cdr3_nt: TGCGCCAGCTACCCAGCGGGGCTTCAAGAGACCCAGTACTTC

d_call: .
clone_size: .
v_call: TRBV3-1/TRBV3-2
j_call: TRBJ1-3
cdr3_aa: CASSQGTGFSGNTIYF
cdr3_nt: TGTGCCAGCAGCCAAGGAACAGGGTTCTCTGGAAACACCATATATTTT

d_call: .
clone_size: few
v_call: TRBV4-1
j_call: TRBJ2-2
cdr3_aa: CASSQETANTGELFF
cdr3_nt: TGCGCCAGCAGCCAAGAAACAGCGAACACCGGGGAGCTGTTTTTT

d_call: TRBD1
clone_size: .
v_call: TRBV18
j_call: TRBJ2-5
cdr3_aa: CASSPLTGVRETQYF
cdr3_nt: TGTGCCAGCTCACCGTTGACAGGGGTAAGAGAGACCCAGTACTTC

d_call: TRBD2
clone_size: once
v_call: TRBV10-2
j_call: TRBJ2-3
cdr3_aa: CASSPSGVFTDTQYF
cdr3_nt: TGCGCCAGCAGCCCTAGCGGGGTATTCACAGATACGCAGTATTTT

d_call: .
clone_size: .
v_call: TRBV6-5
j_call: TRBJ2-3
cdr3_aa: CASSRGVVDTQYF
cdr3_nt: TGTGCCAGCAGTCGGGGTGTAGTAGATACGCAGTATTTT

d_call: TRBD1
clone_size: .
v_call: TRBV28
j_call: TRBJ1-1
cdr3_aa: CASSHGQGAWGMNTEAFF
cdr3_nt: TGTGCCAGCAGTCACGGACAGGGGGCGTGGGGGATGAACACTGAAGCTTTCTTT

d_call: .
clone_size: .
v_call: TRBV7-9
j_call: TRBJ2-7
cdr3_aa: CASSSPHRASYEQYF
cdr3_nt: TGTGCCAGCAGCTCGCCCCACAGGGCGAGCTACGAGCAGTACTTC

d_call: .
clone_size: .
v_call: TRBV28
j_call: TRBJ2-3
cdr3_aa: CASSFSRPSTDTQYF
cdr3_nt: TGTGCCAGCAGTTTCAGCAGGCCCAGCACAGATACGCAGTATTTT

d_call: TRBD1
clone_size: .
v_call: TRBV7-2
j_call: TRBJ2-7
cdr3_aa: CASSTWWDSPIQQYF
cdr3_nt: TGTGCCAGCAGTACCTGGTGGGACAGCCCCATCCAGCAGTACTTC

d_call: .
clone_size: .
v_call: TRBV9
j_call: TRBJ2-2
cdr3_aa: CASSVGNTGELFF
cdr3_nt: TGTGCCAGCAGCGTCGGGAACACCGGGGAGCTGTTTTTT

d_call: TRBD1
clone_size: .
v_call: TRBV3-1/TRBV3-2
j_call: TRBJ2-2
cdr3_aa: CASSYPRTGHTGELFF
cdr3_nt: TGTGCCAGCAGCTACCCCCGGACAGGGCACACCGGGGAGCTGTTTTTT

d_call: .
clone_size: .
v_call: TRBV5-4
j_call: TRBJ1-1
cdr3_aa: CASSLSPPLHTEAFF
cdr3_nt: TGTGCCAGCAGCCTTAGTCCACCCTTGCACACTGAAGCTTTCTTT

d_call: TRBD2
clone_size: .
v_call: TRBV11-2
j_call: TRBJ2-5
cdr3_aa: CASSRTGGSQETQYF
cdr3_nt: TGTGCCAGCAGCCGAACGGGGGGTTCCCAAGAGACCCAGTACTTC

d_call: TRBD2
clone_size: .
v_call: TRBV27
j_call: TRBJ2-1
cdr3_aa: CASSVLGTSVNEQFF
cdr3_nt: TGTGCCAGCAGTGTATTAGGGACTAGCGTCAATGAGCAGTTCTTC

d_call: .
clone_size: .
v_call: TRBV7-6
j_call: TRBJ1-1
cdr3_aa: CASSLFIEGMNTEAFF
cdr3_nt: TGTGCCAGCAGCTTGTTTATAGAGGGCATGAACACTGAAGCTTTCTTT

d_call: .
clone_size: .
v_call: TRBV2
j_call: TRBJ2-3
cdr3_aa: CASSKATSGHQDTQYF
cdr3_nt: TGTGCCAGCAGTAAGGCGACTAGTGGGCATCAAGATACGCAGTATTTT

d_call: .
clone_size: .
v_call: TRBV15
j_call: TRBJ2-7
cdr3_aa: CATSRGWRESEQYF
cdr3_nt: TGTGCCACCAGCAGGGGGTGGAGGGAAAGCGAGCAGTACTTC

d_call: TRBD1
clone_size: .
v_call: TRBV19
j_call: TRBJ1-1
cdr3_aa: CASSIDRVTEAFF
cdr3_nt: TGTGCCAGTAGTATCGACAGGGTCACTGAAGCTTTCTTT

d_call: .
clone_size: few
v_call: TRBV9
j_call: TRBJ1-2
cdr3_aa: CASSVDGRGRVGYTF
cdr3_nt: TGTGCCAGCAGCGTAGACGGGCGGGGAAGGGTTGGCTACACCTTC

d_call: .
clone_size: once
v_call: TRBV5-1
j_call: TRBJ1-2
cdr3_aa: CASRQESNYGYTF
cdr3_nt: TGCGCCAGCAGGCAAGAGTCTAACTATGGCTACACCTTC

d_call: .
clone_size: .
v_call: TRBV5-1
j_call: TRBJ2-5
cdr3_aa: CASSLSTGETQYF
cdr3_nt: TGCGCCAGCAGCTTGAGCACAGGGGAGACCCAGTACTTC

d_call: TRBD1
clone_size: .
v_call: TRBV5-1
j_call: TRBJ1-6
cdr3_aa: CASTSGTDNSPLHF
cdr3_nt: TGCGCCAGCACCTCCGGGACAGATAATTCACCCCTCCACTTT